This TCR beta chain was identified in a study of neoadjuvant anti-PD-1 for oral cavity cancer. The overall study: Patients without progression received a fourth nivolumab dose around day 43, then surgical resection on days 50-56.

Analysis of PBMCs was direct, with no culture step. Regarding the study as a whole: With a few patients per group, TCR findings need larger cohorts. Higher pretreatment blood Treg/Th17 ratios correlated with higher pretreatment blood and lower post-treatment tumor TCRbeta clonality.

Measured with immunoSEQ multiplex PCR; TCRdb has only the in-frame clones, and not every one. This sample has about 14,000 clones; around 75% occur once, and the top ten carry just under 3%. CDR1 SGHRS and CDR2 YFSETQ come from the germline V gene. V lost 3 bases, J lost 6 bases, and 19 bases lay in between. The CDR3 spans 16 residues. With regard to this clone: Its antigen is undetermined.

The TCR sequence derives from a person between 40 and 79 years old with oral cavity squamous cell carcinoma. V is TRBV5-1 and J is TRBJ2-4; possible D gene TRBD1, 6 bases. This specimen was PBMCs, taken before nivolumab (anti-PD-1) treatment. In DNA, the CDR3 is TGCGCCAGCAGCTCGAAATCAGGGGTTGTGGGAAACATTCAGTACTTC. It codes for CASSSKSGVVGNIQYF.